This T cell receptor beta chain was sequenced for a study of lymphopenia after photon versus proton radiotherapy. The study's findings and limits: Proton therapy kept repertoires fairly stable, unlike photons, which gained effector/memory cells. After the lymphocyte nadir, photon-treated repertoires showed oligoclonal expansion, especially of CD8+ Temra cells.

About this clone: Its antigen remains unidentified.

TCRdb's table, derived via immunoSEQ multiplex PCR, lists solely in-frame clones and lacks some. Found here are over 25,000 clones, approximately 80% of them singletons; the top ten hold roughly 14%. V lost 5 bases, J lost 4 bases, and 9 bases lay in between. The CDR3 has 13 residues. Germline CDR1 is SGHTA and CDR2 is FQGNSA. The J gene is TRBJ1-5, the V gene TRBV7-2, with D perhaps TRBD1 (6 bases). Specimen: peripheral blood, collected from a patient treated with proton-based radiotherapy. This TCR was sampled from a woman in her sixties or seventies with pancreatic cancer. For the CDR3, the DNA is TGTGCCAGCAGCCGGGACAAAAATCAGCCCCAGCATTTT. It codes for CASSRDKNQPQHF.